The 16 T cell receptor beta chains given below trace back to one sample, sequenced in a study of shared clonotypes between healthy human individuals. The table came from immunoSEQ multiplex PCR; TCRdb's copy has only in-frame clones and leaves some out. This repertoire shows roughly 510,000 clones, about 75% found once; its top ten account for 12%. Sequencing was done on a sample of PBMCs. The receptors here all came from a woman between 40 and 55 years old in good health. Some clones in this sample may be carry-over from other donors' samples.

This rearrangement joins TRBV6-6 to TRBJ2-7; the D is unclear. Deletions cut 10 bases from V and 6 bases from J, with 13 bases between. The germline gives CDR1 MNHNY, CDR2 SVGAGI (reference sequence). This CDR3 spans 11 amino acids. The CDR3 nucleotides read TGTGCCACCGGCGAAATTTCCGAGCAGTACTTC. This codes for CATGEISEQYF.

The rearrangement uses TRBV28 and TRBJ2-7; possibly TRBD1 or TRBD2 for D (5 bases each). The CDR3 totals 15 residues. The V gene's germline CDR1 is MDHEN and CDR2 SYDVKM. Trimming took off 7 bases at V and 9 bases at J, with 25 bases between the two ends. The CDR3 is CASMVDRDRSEGQYF. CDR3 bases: TGTGCCAGCATGGTGGACCGGGACCGCTCCGAAGGGCAGTACTTC.

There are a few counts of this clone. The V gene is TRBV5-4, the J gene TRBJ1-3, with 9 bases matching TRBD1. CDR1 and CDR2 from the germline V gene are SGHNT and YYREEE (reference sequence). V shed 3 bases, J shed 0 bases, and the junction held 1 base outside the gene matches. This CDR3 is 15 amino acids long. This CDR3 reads CASSSGQGSGNTIYF. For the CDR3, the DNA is TGTGCCAGCAGCTCGGGACAGGGCTCTGGAAACACCATATATTTT.

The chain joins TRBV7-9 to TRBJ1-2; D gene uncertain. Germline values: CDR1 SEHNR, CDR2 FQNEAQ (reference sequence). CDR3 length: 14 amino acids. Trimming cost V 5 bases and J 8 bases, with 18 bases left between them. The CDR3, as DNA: TGTGCCAGCAGCCCCAAAGATTTTTTCTCAGGCTACACCTTC. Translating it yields CASSPKDFFSGYTF. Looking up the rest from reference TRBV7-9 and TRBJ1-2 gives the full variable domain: DTGVSQNPRHKITKRGQNVTFRCDPISEHNRLYWYRQTLGQGPEFLTYFQNEAQLEKSRLLSDRFSAERPKGSFSTLEIQRTEQGDSAMYLCASSPKDFFSGYTFGSGTRLTVV.

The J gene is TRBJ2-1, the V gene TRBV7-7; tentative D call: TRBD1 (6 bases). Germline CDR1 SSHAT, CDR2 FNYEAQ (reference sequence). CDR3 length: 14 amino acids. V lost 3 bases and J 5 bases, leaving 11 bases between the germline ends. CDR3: CASSFNDRNNEQFF. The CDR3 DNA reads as TGTGCCAGCAGCTTTAACGACAGGAACAATGAGCAGTTCTTC.

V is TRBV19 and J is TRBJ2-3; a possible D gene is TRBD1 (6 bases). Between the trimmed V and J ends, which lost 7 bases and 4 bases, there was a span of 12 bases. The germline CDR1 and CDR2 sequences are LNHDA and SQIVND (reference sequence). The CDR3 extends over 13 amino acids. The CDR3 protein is CASNEYRADTQYF. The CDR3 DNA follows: TGTGCCAGTAATGAATACAGGGCAGATACGCAGTATTTT.

CDR3 DNA sequence: TGCGCCAGCAGCTTGATCACAGGGAGTAACTATGGCTACACCTTC. Protein: CASSLITGSNYGYTF. The rearrangement joins TRBV5-1 to TRBJ1-2, with D possibly being TRBD1 (6 bases). Germline CDR1 and CDR2: SGHRS and YFSETQ. V lost 1 base and J lost 1, with 11 bases in between. This CDR3 contains 15 residues.

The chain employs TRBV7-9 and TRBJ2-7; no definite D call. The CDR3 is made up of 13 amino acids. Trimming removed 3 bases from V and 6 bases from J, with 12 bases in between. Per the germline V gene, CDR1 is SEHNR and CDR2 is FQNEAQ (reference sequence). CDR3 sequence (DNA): TGTGCCAGCAGCTTGTCCCCCCCGCCCGAGCAGTACTTC. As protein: CASSLSPPPEQYF.

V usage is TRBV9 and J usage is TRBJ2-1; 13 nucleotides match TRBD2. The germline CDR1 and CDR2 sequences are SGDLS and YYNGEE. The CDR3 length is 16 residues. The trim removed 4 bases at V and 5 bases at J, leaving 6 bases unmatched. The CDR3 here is CASSSLGLAGHNEQFF. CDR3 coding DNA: TGTGCCAGCAGCTCCCTGGGACTAGCGGGGCACAATGAGCAGTTCTTC.

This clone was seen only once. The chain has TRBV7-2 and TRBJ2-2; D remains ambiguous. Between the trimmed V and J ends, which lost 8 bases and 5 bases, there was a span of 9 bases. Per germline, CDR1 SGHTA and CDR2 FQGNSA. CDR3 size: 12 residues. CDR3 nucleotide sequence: TGTGCCAGCTCTGTAGGTACCGGGGAGCTGTTTTTT. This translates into CASSVGTGELFF.

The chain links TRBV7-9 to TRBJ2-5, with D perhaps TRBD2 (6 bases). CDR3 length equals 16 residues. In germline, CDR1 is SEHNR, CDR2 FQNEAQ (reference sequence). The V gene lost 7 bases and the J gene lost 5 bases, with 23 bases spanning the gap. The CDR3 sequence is CASTPGPQAGRETQYF. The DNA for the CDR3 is TGTGCCAGCACCCCCGGGCCCCAAGCGGGTAGGGAGACCCAGTACTTC.

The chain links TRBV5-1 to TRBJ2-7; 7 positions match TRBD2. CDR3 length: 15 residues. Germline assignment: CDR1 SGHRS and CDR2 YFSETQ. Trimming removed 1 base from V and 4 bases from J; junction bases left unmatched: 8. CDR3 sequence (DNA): TGCGCCAGCAGCTTGTTAGCGGGTCCAAATTACGAGCAGTACTTC. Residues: CASSLLAGPNYEQYF.

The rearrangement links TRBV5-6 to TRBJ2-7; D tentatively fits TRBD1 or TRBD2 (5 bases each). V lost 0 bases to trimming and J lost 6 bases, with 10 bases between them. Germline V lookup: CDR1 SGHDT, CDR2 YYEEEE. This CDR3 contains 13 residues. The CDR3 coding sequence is TGTGCCAGCAGCTTGGACCGGGACGGCGAGCAGTACTTC. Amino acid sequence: CASSLDRDGEQYF.

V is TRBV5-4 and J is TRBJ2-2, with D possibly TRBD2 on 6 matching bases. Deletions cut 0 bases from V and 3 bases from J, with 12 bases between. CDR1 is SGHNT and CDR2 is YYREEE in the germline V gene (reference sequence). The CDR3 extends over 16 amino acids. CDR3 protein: CASSLVSGRDTGELFF. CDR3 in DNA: TGTGCCAGCAGCTTGGTGTCCGGGAGAGACACCGGGGAGCTGTTTTTT.

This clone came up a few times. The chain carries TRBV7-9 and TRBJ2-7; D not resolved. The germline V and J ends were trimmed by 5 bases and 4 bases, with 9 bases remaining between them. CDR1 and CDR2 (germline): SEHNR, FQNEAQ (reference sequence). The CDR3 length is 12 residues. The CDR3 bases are TGTGCCAGCAGCCGGCCCCCGTACGAGCAGTACTTC. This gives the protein CASSRPPYEQYF.

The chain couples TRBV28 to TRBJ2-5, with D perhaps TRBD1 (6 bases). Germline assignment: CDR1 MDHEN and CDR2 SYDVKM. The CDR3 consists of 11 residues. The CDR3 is CVRGGQETQYF. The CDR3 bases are TGTGTGAGAGGGGGACAAGAGACCCAGTACTTC.